Listed here are 18 T cell receptor beta chains from one sample, sequenced in a study of response to subunit inactivated influenza vaccine. TCRdb re-derived calls from the RT-PCR reads in MiXCR, one entry per CDR3 protein. The sample contains some 150,000 distinct CDR3 sequences, approximately 12% of which appear only once. This sample also appeared in a second study, on T cells expressing NK-cell markers. That work states: In generating TCR beta cDNA, 5'RACE template switching with UMIs was used.

This sample comprised CD8+ T cells sorted from PBMCs, obtained roughly 12 days after vaccination. These receptor sequences come from a man aged 50-60 years who received an inactivated influenza vaccine.

The V call is TRBV29-1, the J call TRBJ2-2; 16 bases line up with TRBD2. Germline loops: CDR1 SQVTM, CDR2 ANQGSEA. CDR3 size: 18 residues. With V trimmed by 6 bases and J by 3 bases, 10 bases remained unmatched. CDR3 residues: CSVAGGLAGGRDTGELFF. The CDR3 DNA reads TGCAGCGTGGCTGGGGGACTAGCGGGAGGGCGGGACACCGGGGAGCTGTTTTTT.

The chain joins TRBV5-6 to TRBJ2-2; D is unclear. The CDR3 is 13 amino acids. V lost 3 bases to trimming and J lost 6 bases, with 9 bases between them. The germline V gene encodes CDR1 SGHDT and CDR2 YYEEEE. The CDR3 protein is CASSSQESGELFF. The CDR3, as DNA: TGTGCCAGCAGCTCGCAGGAATCCGGGGAGCTGTTTTTT.

This clonotype came up a few times. The chain recombines TRBV7-6 with TRBJ2-1, with 10 bases lining up with TRBD2. Losses at the gene ends were 2 bases for V and 3 bases for J; bases not matched to a gene: 7. The CDR3 has 17 amino acids. Germline V gene lookup returns CDR1 SGHVS and CDR2 FNYEAQ. The CDR3 sequence: CASSLKASGSFYNEQFF. In DNA form, the CDR3 reads TGTGCCAGCAGCTTAAAAGCTAGCGGGAGCTTCTACAATGAGCAGTTCTTC.

The gene calls are TRBV6-5 and TRBJ2-7, with 12 bases that match TRBD1. CDR1 and CDR2 (germline): MNHEY, SVGAGI. The CDR3 consists of 17 residues. The trim removed 0 bases at V and 3 bases at J, leaving 6 bases unmatched. Here the CDR3 reads CASSYSSGQGALYEQYF. DNA of the CDR3: TGTGCCAGCAGTTACTCCTCGGGACAGGGGGCTCTCTACGAGCAGTACTTC.

This clonotype has just a few counts. The V gene is TRBV3-1, the J gene TRBJ2-7; D might be TRBD2 (6 bases). There are 13 residues in the CDR3. Germline CDR1 is LGHDT and CDR2 is YNNKEL (reference sequence). V was cut by 5 bases and J by 5 bases, with 13 bases left in between. The CDR3 is CASSYGGADEQYF. The CDR3, as DNA: TGTGCCAGCAGCTATGGAGGGGCGGACGAGCAGTACTTC.

This clonotype has ten or more counts. CDR3 sequence: CSAEDGTKDITDTQYF. The CDR3 DNA sequence: TGCAGTGCAGAGGACGGGACAAAAGATATAACAGATACGCAGTATTTT. This chain connects TRBV20-1 to TRBJ2-3; TRBD1 might be the D (6 bases). The CDR3 has 16 residues. V lost 6 bases, J lost 3 bases, and 22 bases lay in between. From germline, CDR1 is DFQATT and CDR2 SNEGSKA (reference sequence).

The chain employs TRBV27 and TRBJ2-3; D is possibly TRBD2 (6 bases). The CDR3 runs 16 residues. V lost 2 bases and J lost 3, with 15 bases in between. Germline V gene sequence: CDR1 MNHEY, CDR2 SMNVEV (reference sequence). In DNA form, the CDR3 reads TGTGCCAGCAGTTTACTAGTCGGGGAGGTGACAGATACGCAGTATTTT. Translating gives CASSLLVGEVTDTQYF.

This sequence joins TRBV5-1 and TRBJ1-3; 9 bases fit TRBD1. CDR1 is SGHRS, CDR2 YFSETQ, per germline. The CDR3 is 15 residues long. Trimming removed 3 bases from V and 2 bases from J; junction bases left unmatched: 3. The CDR3 loop reads CASSSDRGAGNTIYF. The CDR3 DNA reads TGCGCCAGCAGCTCGGACAGGGGAGCTGGAAACACCATATATTTT.

This clonotype showed up many times. The chain has TRBV28 and TRBJ2-7; no clear D. CDR3 length equals 14 residues. The V gene's germline CDR1 is MDHEN and CDR2 SYDVKM. V shed 3 bases and J shed 3 bases, with 12 bases lying between them. CDR3 in amino acids: CASSFGGDGYEQYF. CDR3 nucleotides: TGTGCCAGCAGTTTCGGTGGGGATGGCTACGAGCAGTACTTC.

The CDR3 DNA follows: TGTGCCAGCTTGGTTTATTCGCAAGAGACCCAGTACTTC. This gives the protein CASLVYSQETQYF. The V and J genes are TRBV2 and TRBJ2-5; D remains unclear. In germline, CDR1 is SNHLY, CDR2 FYNNEI. The CDR3 loop spans 13 amino acids. Trimming shortened V by 8 bases and J by 2 bases, and 12 bases separated the two germline ends.

This chain links TRBV4-2 with TRBJ1-4; D unclear. V lost 0 bases to trimming and J lost 1 base, with 15 bases between them. CDR1 and CDR2 (germline): LGHNA, YNFKEQ. The CDR3 extends over 18 amino acids. CDR3 DNA: TGTGCCAGCAGCCAAGACAGGAGAGTTGATGTAACTAATGAAAAACTGTTTTTT. It codes for CASSQDRRVDVTNEKLFF.

The chain links TRBV9 to TRBJ2-2; 9 bases are shared with TRBD2. J was trimmed by 1 base and V by 0 bases; bases with no gene match: 1. The CDR3 is 16 residues long. Germline V gives CDR1 SGDLS, CDR2 YYNGEE. Here the CDR3 reads CASSVVREGNTGELFF. Written as DNA, the CDR3 is TGTGCCAGCAGCGTAGTGCGGGAGGGGAACACCGGGGAGCTGTTTTTT.

The chain uses TRBV6-1 and TRBJ2-2, with D hard to call. Germline assignment: CDR1 MNHNS and CDR2 SASEGT. The CDR3 spans 13 residues. Trimming left V 6 bases short and J 1 base short, with 6 bases between. The DNA of the CDR3 is TGTGCCAGCAGCCCTCAGAACACCGGGGAGCTGTTTTTT. It codes for CASSPQNTGELFF.

The table lists this clonotype with many counts. This sequence joins TRBV11-2 and TRBJ2-7, with 12 bases lining up with TRBD2. Germline V lookup: CDR1 SGHAT, CDR2 FQNNGV. The junction had 3 bases not matched to a gene; V was cut back by 0 bases and J by 6 bases. This CDR3 has 15 residues. In DNA, the CDR3 is TGTGCCAGCAGCTTAGACCTAGCGGGAGGGTTCGAGCAGTACTTC. Its translation is CASSLDLAGGFEQYF.

V and J are TRBV27 and TRBJ2-1; 7 nucleotides line up with TRBD1. With 6 bases clipped from V and 3 bases from J, the junction kept 5 bases outside the gene matches. Per the germline V gene, CDR1 is MNHEY and CDR2 is SMNVEV (reference sequence). The CDR3 runs 14 residues. DNA for the CDR3: TGTGCCAGCAGCGCCTGGACAGGCTACAATGAGCAGTTCTTC. Translated, it gives CASSAWTGYNEQFF.

Ten or more counts support this clonotype. The chain combines TRBV6-2 or TRBV6-3 with TRBJ1-1, with D possibly being TRBD1 (6 bases). Trimming removed 6 bases at V and 3 bases at J, with 17 bases between. The germline CDR1 and CDR2 sequences are MNHEY and SVGEGT. The CDR3 contains 15 residues. As DNA, the CDR3 is TGTGCCAGCAGAAAGGGGACATTGTCGGACACTGAAGCTTTCTTT. Translation: CASRKGTLSDTEAFF.

The rearrangement joins TRBV29-1 to TRBJ2-7; 8 positions match TRBD1. With 1 base clipped from V and 4 bases from J, the junction kept 3 bases outside the gene matches. This CDR3 region has 13 residues. CDR1 is SQVTM, CDR2 ANQGSEA, per germline. The CDR3 DNA is TGCAGCGTTGAAGCCAGGGGGCAGTACGAGCAGTACTTC. As protein: CSVEARGQYEQYF.

The chain has TRBV5-6 and TRBJ2-7; D could derive from TRBD1 or TRBD2 (5 bases each). Germline V gives CDR1 SGHDT, CDR2 YYEEEE. V lost 2 bases and J lost 0, with 12 bases in between. This CDR3 spans 15 amino acids. The CDR3 bases are TGTGCCAGCAGCTTTGGGGGAAGAAGCTCCTACGAGCAGTACTTC. Translating gives CASSFGGRSSYEQYF.